The 3 T cell receptor beta chains below were found in one sample sequenced in a study of chemoradiotherapy in HPV16-positive cancers. Profiled with immunoSEQ multiplex PCR; TCRdb holds only in-frame clones, not every one. This sample has 14,000 or so clones, with roughly nine tenths found just once. This sample comprised tumor tissue, obtained from a patient who underwent chemoradiotherapy. These receptor sequences come from a human donor with HPV-associated anogenital cancer.

In regard to this clone: Different DNA sequences within this sample yield the same CDR3. This chain links TRBV2 with TRBJ1-2; 8 bases align to TRBD1. The CDR3 contains 15 residues. The V segment lost 5 bases and the J segment 1 base; nucleotides outside the gene matches: 6. Germline V lookup: CDR1 SNHLY, CDR2 FYNNEI. CDR3 amino acids: CASSPGTGLNYGYTF. CDR3 sequence (DNA): TGTGCCAGCAGTCCGGGGACAGGCCTTAACTATGGCTACACCTTC.

The chain carries TRBV27 and TRBJ2-5; 9 nucleotides agree with TRBD1. Looked up from germline, CDR1 is MNHEY and CDR2 is SMNVEV (reference sequence). V lost 8 bases to trimming and J lost 5 bases; unmatched junction nucleotides: 6. The CDR3 has 13 amino acids. CDR3 residues: CASGIDRGETQYF. The CDR3 DNA is TGTGCCAGCGGAATCGACAGGGGGGAGACCCAGTACTTC.

The rearrangement joins TRBV29-1 to TRBJ1-1; D is uncertain. The CDR3 extends over 11 amino acids. Germline V CDR1 and CDR2: SQVTM, ANQGSEA. V was trimmed by 5 bases and J by 3 bases, leaving 7 bases between them. The CDR3 sequence is CSVRIYTEAFF. The CDR3 DNA sequence: TGCAGCGTTCGGATTTACACTGAAGCTTTCTTT. Full variable domain (remainder filled in from reference TRBV29-1 and TRBJ1-1): SAVISQKPSRDICQRGTSLTIQCQVDSQVTMMFWYRQQPGQSLTLIATANQGSEATYESGFVIDKFPISRPNLTFSTLTVSNMSPEDSSIYLCSVRIYTEAFFGQGTRLTVV.